This T cell receptor (beta chain) was retrieved from a study of cytomegalovirus exposure and HLA in healthy donors. The study's findings and limits: Cytomegalovirus status was reportedly diagnosed by the classifier with high sensitivity and specificity.

Both 60 Vbeta primers and 13 Jbeta primers went into the PCR. The table came from immunoSEQ multiplex PCR; TCRdb's copy has only in-frame clones and leaves some out. Of approximately 110,000 clones listed, about 74% are singletons. With regard to this clone: As yet, its antigen is unknown.

The sequenced material came from PBMCs. The clonotype was recovered from a female donor in good health and CMV-seropositive.

The CDR3 sequence: CASRGGITSTNEQFF. The CDR3 nucleotides read TGTGCCAGCCGAGGAGGTATTACTAGCACCAATGAGCAGTTCTTC. The chain links TRBV2 to TRBJ2-1; D possibly corresponds to TRBD2 (6 bases). V lost 8 bases and J 6 bases, leaving 20 bases between the germline ends. This CDR3 is built from 15 residues. Germline lookup yields CDR1 SNHLY and CDR2 FYNNEI.